This T cell receptor (beta chain) derives from a study of CD8 T cells in ankylosing spondylitis. General observations from the study: Clones linked to disease, bearing a CD8+ phenotype, were relatively rare in peripheral blood. Previously reported in reactive arthritis synovial fluid and blood were some of the motif variants. Among TCR beta sequences, a motif of several highly homologous variants appeared characteristic of ankylosing spondylitis blood.

On this clonotype: Its matching antigen is unknown.

The V gene end was trimmed by 5 bases and the J gene end by 0 bases; junction bases not matched to a gene: 18. The V gene's germline CDR1 is LNHDA and CDR2 SQIVND (reference sequence). The CDR3 is 20 amino acids. Quantitative 5'-RACE with molecular barcodes generated TCR beta libraries. TCRdb called the 5' RACE reads again in MiXCR, with one record for every CDR3 protein. This table has 450,000 to 550,000 distinct CDR3 sequences, approximately 5.3% appearing once. The origin of this receptor is a male donor with ankylosing spondylitis. The sample comprised blood, either unsorted or a sorted T cell fraction (not recorded which). The rearrangement links TRBV19 to TRBJ2-1, with 8 nucleotides matching TRBD2. CDR3 in DNA: TGTGCCAGTAGTCCGCGGGCCCGATCCGGGACTAGGAGCTCCTACAATGAGCAGTTCTTC. Translated: CASSPRARSGTRSSYNEQFF.